These 25 T cell receptor beta chains originate from one sample sequenced in a study of Ad26.COV2.S vaccination and SARS-CoV-2 variants (dated by TCRdb to about 2021). Receptor libraries were prepared by the immunoSEQ multiplex PCR assay. TCRdb's version of the immuneACCESS table is confined to in-frame rearrangements and falls short of the full clone set. An unresolved V gene accounts for under half of the shortfall where checked; the remainder is of unknown origin. The sample table lists 300,000 to 400,000 clones, around 89% of them with a count of one. Around 4.5% of the sample is taken by the ten largest. The sample's treatment or condition label, in plain terms: 15 to 20 received Ad26.COV2.S at low or high dose, single or two shots; roughly five received placebo; per-sample allocation not given. For vaccine and placebo recipients, the sequenced repertoires came from samples collected on day 63 after the first injection.

Sequenced material: peripheral blood, taken in a trial of Ad26.COV2.S vaccine versus placebo. The receptors come from a person between 18 and 60 years old who received the Ad26.COV2.S COVID-19 vaccine or a placebo.

This chain joins TRBV3-1 (or the pseudogene TRBV3-2) and TRBJ2-3; 11 nucleotides align to TRBD2. Germline loops: CDR1 LGHDT, CDR2 YNNKEL (reference sequence). This CDR3 comprises 17 residues. Unmatched junction bases numbered 9, after V lost 4 bases and J lost 3 bases. As DNA, the CDR3 is TGTGCCAGCAGCCCCGGGACTAGCGGCATAATAACAGATACGCAGTATTTT. Translated, it gives CASSPGTSGIITDTQYF.

Turning to this clone: Different DNA sequences within this sample yield the same CDR3. This chain joins TRBV30 and TRBJ1-6; no clear D. Per germline, CDR1 GTSNPN and CDR2 SVGIG (reference sequence). The length of the CDR3 is 13 residues. The V gene lost 1 base and the J gene lost 5 bases, with 6 bases spanning the gap. Here the CDR3 reads CAWSGENNSPLHF. In DNA, the CDR3 is TGTGCCTGGAGTGGGGAGAATAATTCACCCCTCCACTTT.

The genes are TRBV19 and TRBJ1-1; 9 bases are shared with TRBD1. CDR1 and CDR2 (germline): LNHDA, SQIVND (reference sequence). The junction had 10 bases not matched to a gene; V was cut back by 2 bases and J by 0 bases. This CDR3 contains 18 residues. For the CDR3, the DNA is TGTGCCAGTAGTATAAGGGGGGGACAGGGACATCTGAACACTGAAGCTTTCTTT. Residues: CASSIRGGQGHLNTEAFF.

The rearrangement uses TRBV9 and TRBJ1-1, with TRBD1 matching over 7 bases. CDR3 size: 13 residues. Germline V gene lookup returns CDR1 SGDLS and CDR2 YYNGEE. J was trimmed by 6 bases and V by 3 bases; bases with no gene match: 5. DNA of the CDR3: TGTGCCAGCAGCGGACCGGACAGGTCTGAAGCTTTCTTT. Protein: CASSGPDRSEAFF.

The chain uses TRBV19 and TRBJ2-3; D remains unclear. The germline gives CDR1 LNHDA, CDR2 SQIVND (reference sequence). V lost 3 bases, J lost 0 bases, and 10 bases lay in between. This CDR3 has 15 residues. As DNA, the CDR3 is TGTGCCAGTAGTATTAACCAGGAGAGCACAGATACGCAGTATTTT. It translates to CASSINQESTDTQYF.

The chain employs TRBV6-5 and TRBJ1-5, with a tentative D call TRBD1 (5 bases). V gave up 6 bases and J gave up 3 bases, with 15 bases separating them. The CDR3 has 15 residues. Germline loops: CDR1 MNHEY, CDR2 SVGAGI. CDR3 DNA: TGTGCCAGCAGCAAAAGCGGGGGGAACAATCAGCCCCAGCATTTT. Translation: CASSKSGGNNQPQHF.

The chain carries TRBV9 and TRBJ1-2, with D maybe TRBD1 (5 bases). The CDR3 has 16 amino acids. V shed 0 bases and J shed 2 bases, with 14 bases lying between them. Germline V gene sequence: CDR1 SGDLS, CDR2 YYNGEE. The CDR3 spells CASSVGAGNGNYGYTF. The CDR3 DNA follows: TGTGCCAGCAGCGTAGGAGCAGGGAATGGAAACTATGGCTACACCTTC.

The chain carries TRBV7-2 and TRBJ2-6; D is unclear. This CDR3 comprises 14 residues. Trimming took off 5 bases at V and 1 base at J, with 6 bases between the two ends. From germline, CDR1 is SGHTA and CDR2 FQGNSA. CDR3 nucleotides: TGTGCCAGCAGCCTCCAGTCTGGGGCCAACGTCCTGACTTTC. It yields the protein CASSLQSGANVLTF.

A single count supports this clone. The J gene is TRBJ2-7, the V gene TRBV11-3; TRBD2 aligns across 9 bases. The CDR3 consists of 16 residues. The V gene's germline CDR1 is SGHNT and CDR2 YENEEA. J lost 5 bases, V lost 6 bases, and 14 bases had no gene match. The CDR3 here is CASRLKGAGGKDEQYF. The DNA of the CDR3 is TGTGCCAGCAGATTAAAAGGCGCGGGGGGGAAGGACGAGCAGTACTTC.

The chain links TRBV19 to TRBJ1-2; TRBD1 is a possible D gene (6 bases). CDR1 is LNHDA and CDR2 is SQIVND in the germline V gene (reference sequence). V was cut by 3 bases and J by 3 bases, with 14 bases left in between. The CDR3 length is 15 residues. CDR3 residues: CASSIVVAGDYGYTF. The CDR3 DNA is TGTGCCAGTAGTATCGTTGTGGCAGGGGACTATGGCTACACCTTC.

The V gene is TRBV5-1, the J gene TRBJ2-7; 7 nucleotides align to TRBD1. This CDR3 contains 14 residues. The J segment lost 9 bases and the V segment lost 5 bases, leaving 14 bases of the junction unmatched. The germline gives CDR1 SGHRS, CDR2 YFSETQ. CDR3 residues: CASSTDRSLSGQYF. The CDR3 coding sequence is TGCGCCAGCAGTACGGACAGGTCCCTATCGGGGCAGTACTTC. The full variable domain, in which reference TRBV5-1 and TRBJ2-7 provide the parts outside the CDR3, is KAGVTQTPRYLIKTRGQQVTLSCSPISGHRSVSWYQQTPGQGLQFLFEYFSETQRNKGNFPGRFSGRQFSNSRSEMNVSTLELGDSALYLCASSTDRSLSGQYFGPGTRLTVT.

The V gene is TRBV5-1, the J gene TRBJ2-2; D is perhaps TRBD1 or TRBD2 (7 bases each). Deletions cut 4 bases from V and 5 bases from J, with 15 bases between. Per germline, CDR1 SGHRS and CDR2 YFSETQ. The length of the CDR3 is 15 residues. DNA of the CDR3: TGCGCCAGCAGCACTTACAGGGGAGGGACCGGGGAGCTGTTTTTT. It codes for CASSTYRGGTGELFF.

The chain carries TRBV6-5 and TRBJ2-3; possibly TRBD1 for D (6 bases). The germline gives CDR1 MNHEY, CDR2 SVGAGI. Trimming removed 10 bases from V and 1 base from J, with 12 bases in between. The CDR3 consists of 13 residues. The CDR3, as DNA: TGTGCCACCACAAGACAGGGCACAGATACGCAGTATTTT. The encoded protein is CATTRQGTDTQYF.

The V gene is TRBV7-2, the J gene TRBJ2-1; D is perhaps TRBD1 (6 bases). The length of the CDR3 is 15 residues. The germline gives CDR1 SGHTA, CDR2 FQGNSA. Trimming pared 1 base from V and 3 bases from J, leaving 10 bases between. CDR3 nucleotide sequence: TGTGCCAGCAGCTTAGTGGGGGCTTACTACAATGAGCAGTTCTTC. Translated, it gives CASSLVGAYYNEQFF.

The rearrangement uses TRBV7-2 and TRBJ1-1; D not resolved. The germline V and J ends were trimmed by 0 bases and 11 bases, with 10 bases remaining between them. Germline-derived CDR1 and CDR2 are SGHTA and FQGNSA. The CDR3 runs to 12 residues. As DNA, the CDR3 is TGTGCCAGCAGCTTAGCGGTCGGGGAGGCTTTCTTT. It yields the protein CASSLAVGEAFF.

CDR3 in DNA: TGTGCCAGCGGACAAGTGTTAGAAAAACTGTTTTTT. Translating gives CASGQVLEKLFF. This chain connects TRBV2 to TRBJ1-4, with a possible D match to TRBD1 (5 bases). CDR1 and CDR2 from the germline V gene are SNHLY and FYNNEI. Trimming shortened V by 8 bases and J by 8 bases, and 12 bases separated the two germline ends. This CDR3 has 12 amino acids.

The CDR3 DNA sequence: TGTGCCAGCAGCCAAGCGGGTCAGGGGGCATACGAGCAGTACTTC. The encoded protein is CASSQAGQGAYEQYF. V gene TRBV3-1 (or the pseudogene TRBV3-2) combines with J gene TRBJ2-7, with TRBD1 matching over 8 bases. J lost 4 bases, V lost 1 base, and 6 bases had no gene match. The CDR3 contains 15 residues. Germline V gives CDR1 LGHDT, CDR2 YNNKEL (reference sequence).

This rearrangement joins TRBV18 to TRBJ1-2; a possible D gene is TRBD1 (5 bases). This CDR3 contains 16 residues. Trimming pared 6 bases from V and 4 bases from J, leaving 21 bases between. CDR1 KGHSH and CDR2 LQKENI come from the germline V gene. DNA of the CDR3: TGTGCCAGCTCCACCGGGGGACCGACGTATGGCTATGGCTACACCTTC. Its translation: CASSTGGPTYGYGYTF.

The chain recombines TRBV29-1 with TRBJ2-5; no clear D. CDR3 length: 12 residues. In germline, CDR1 is SQVTM, CDR2 ANQGSEA. Trimming left V 5 bases short and J 4 bases short, with 11 bases between. The DNA for the CDR3 is TGCAGCGTTCACCTGTTAAGAGAGACCCAGTACTTC. Its protein is CSVHLLRETQYF.

DNA of the CDR3: TGTGCTAGTGGTTTGGTACTAGCGGGAGAGGGAAGTGAGCAGTTCTTC. Residues: CASGLVLAGEGSEQFF. The chain has TRBV12-5 and TRBJ2-1, with 11 bases fitting TRBD2. The CDR3 loop spans 16 amino acids. V was clipped by 0 bases and J by 9 bases; unmatched bases: 7. CDR1 LGHNT and CDR2 FRNRAP come from the germline V gene. Drawing the rest from reference TRBV12-5 and TRBJ2-1, the complete variable domain is DARVTQTPRHKVTEMGQEVTMRCQPILGHNTVFWYRQTMMQGLELLAYFRNRAPLDDSGMPKDRFSAEMPDATLATLKIQPSEPRDSAVYFCASGLVLAGEGSEQFFGPGTRLTVL.

The chain carries TRBV7-2 and TRBJ2-1; TRBD2 matches 10 bases. CDR3 length: 19 residues. The J segment lost 2 bases and the V segment lost 0 bases, leaving 10 bases of the junction unmatched. Per germline, CDR1 SGHTA and CDR2 FQGNSA. In DNA form, the CDR3 reads TGTGCCAGCAGCTTAGCAGGCAGCGGGAGGGCATTAGCCTACAATGAGCAGTTCTTC. Its protein is CASSLAGSGRALAYNEQFF.

This clone was counted a few times. This chain joins TRBV11-2 and TRBJ1-1; the match to TRBD1 covers 8 bases. This CDR3 contains 16 residues. Trimming removed 4 bases from V and 0 bases from J; junction bases left unmatched: 7. Germline V gene sequence: CDR1 SGHAT, CDR2 FQNNGV. The CDR3 DNA reads TGTGCCAGCAGCTCGGGGACAGGTTGGGTGAACACTGAAGCTTTCTTT. As protein: CASSSGTGWVNTEAFF. The complete variable domain, with remaining parts taken from reference TRBV11-2 and TRBJ1-1, reads EAGVAQSPRYKIIEKRQSVAFWCNPISGHATLYWYQQILGQGPKLLIQFQNNGVVDDSQLPKDRFSAERLKGVDSTLKIQPAKLEDSAVYLCASSSGTGWVNTEAFFGQGTRLTVV.

This clone was found once. The CDR3 loop reads CASSTLEGVRELFF. The CDR3 nucleotides are TGTGCCAGCAGCACCCTGGAGGGGGTCCGGGAGCTGTTTTTT. The chain is built from TRBV6-2 or TRBV6-3 and TRBJ2-2; D possibly uses TRBD1 or TRBD2 (6 bases each). Germline V gene lookup returns CDR1 MNHEY and CDR2 SVGEGT. This CDR3 has 14 amino acids. Trimming left V 6 bases short and J 9 bases short, with 17 bases between.

V usage is TRBV5-1 and J usage is TRBJ2-1; 13 nucleotides agree with TRBD2. With 3 bases clipped from V and 3 bases from J, the junction kept 15 bases outside the gene matches. CDR3 length: 20 amino acids. Germline V CDR1 and CDR2: SGHRS, YFSETQ. The CDR3 coding sequence is TGCGCCAGCAGCTCCGAAGGACTAGCGGGAGCCTCTTTCGACTACAATGAGCAGTTCTTC. It specifies CASSSEGLAGASFDYNEQFF.

The chain carries TRBV19 and TRBJ2-1; 11 positions agree with TRBD1. Germline loops: CDR1 LNHDA, CDR2 SQIVND (reference sequence). The CDR3 has 15 amino acids. J was trimmed by 3 bases and V by 4 bases; bases with no gene match: 2. The CDR3 DNA reads TGTGCCAGTAGTAGGACAGGGGGCCTCTACAATGAGCAGTTCTTC. Translating gives CASSRTGGLYNEQFF. Full variable domain (outside the CDR3, taken from reference TRBV19 and TRBJ2-1): DGGITQSPKYLFRKEGQNVTLSCEQNLNHDAMYWYRQDPGQGLRLIYYSQIVNDFQKGDIAEGYSVSREKKESFPLTVTSAQKNPTAFYLCASSRTGGLYNEQFFGPGTRLTVL.